This T cell receptor beta chain came from a study of T cells expressing NK-cell markers. The V gene's germline CDR1 is SGHRS and CDR2 YFSETQ. The CDR3 spans 14 residues. With the 5' RACE reads reprocessed, TCRdb shows one record per CDR3 protein and no DNA. This sample's table has hundreds of thousands of distinct CDR3 sequences. This sequence originates from a woman aged 18-69 years in good health. Sample: blood T cells: a sorted CD56 or NKG2C T cell subset, CD4+ or CD8+ T cells, or bulk PBMC T cells (not recorded which). J is TRBJ2-7 and V is TRBV5-1; there is no DNA to check the TCRdb D call of TRBD1. The CDR3 sequence: CASSTGQVPYEQYF.